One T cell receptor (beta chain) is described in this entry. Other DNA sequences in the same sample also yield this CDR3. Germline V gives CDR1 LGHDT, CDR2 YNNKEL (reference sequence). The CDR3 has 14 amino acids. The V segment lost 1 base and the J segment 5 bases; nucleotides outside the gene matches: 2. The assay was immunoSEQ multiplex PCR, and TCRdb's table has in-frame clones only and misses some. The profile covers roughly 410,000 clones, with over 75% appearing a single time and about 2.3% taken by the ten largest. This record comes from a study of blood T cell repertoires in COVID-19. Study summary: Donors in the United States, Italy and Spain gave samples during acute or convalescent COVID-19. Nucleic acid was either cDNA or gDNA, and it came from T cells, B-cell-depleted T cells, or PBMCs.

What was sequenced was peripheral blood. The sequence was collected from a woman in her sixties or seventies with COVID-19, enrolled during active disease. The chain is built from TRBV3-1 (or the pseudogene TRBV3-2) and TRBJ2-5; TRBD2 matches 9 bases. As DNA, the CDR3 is TGTGCCAGCAGCCAAGGCCTAGCGGGGGAGACCCAGTACTTC. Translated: CASSQGLAGETQYF.